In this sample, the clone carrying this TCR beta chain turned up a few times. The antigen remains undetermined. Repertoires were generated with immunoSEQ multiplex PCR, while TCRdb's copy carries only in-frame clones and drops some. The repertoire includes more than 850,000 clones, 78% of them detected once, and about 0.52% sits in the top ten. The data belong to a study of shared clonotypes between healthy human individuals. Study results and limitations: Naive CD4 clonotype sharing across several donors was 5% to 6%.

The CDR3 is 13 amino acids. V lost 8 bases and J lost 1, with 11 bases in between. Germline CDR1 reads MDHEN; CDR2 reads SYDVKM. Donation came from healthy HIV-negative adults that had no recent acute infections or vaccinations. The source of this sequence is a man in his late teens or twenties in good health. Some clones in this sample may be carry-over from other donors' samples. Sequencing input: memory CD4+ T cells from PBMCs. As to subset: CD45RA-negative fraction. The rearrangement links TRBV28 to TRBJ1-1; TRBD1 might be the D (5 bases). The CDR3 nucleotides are TGTGCCAGCTTCGGGGGAGCGAACACTGAAGCTTTCTTT. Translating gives CASFGGANTEAFF. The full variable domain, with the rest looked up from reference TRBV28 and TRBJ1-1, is DVKVTQSSRYLVKRTGEKVFLECVQDMDHENMFWYRQDPGLGLRLIYFSYDVKMKEKGDIPEGYSVSREKKERFSLILESASTNQTSMYLCASFGGANTEAFFGQGTRLTVV.